This TCR beta chain appears in the sequencing data of a study of CD8 T cells in ankylosing spondylitis. Points from the study as a whole: Existing reports had already noted some motif variants in reactive arthritis synovial fluid and blood. From matched ankylosing spondylitis synovial fluid, disease-linked clones were reportedly recovered at significantly enriched levels.

The germline V gene encodes CDR1 SEHNR and CDR2 FQNEAQ (reference sequence). V was trimmed by 1 base and J by 7 bases, leaving 11 bases between them. The length of the CDR3 is 14 residues. This clonotype was picked up many times. Antigen specificity is unknown. Each TCR beta library was made by quantitative 5'-RACE that incorporated molecular barcodes. TCRdb re-called the 5' RACE reads through MiXCR, storing one row per CDR3 protein. The data contain just over 300,000 distinct CDR3 sequences, less than 25% of them singletons. Sequenced material: blood, either unsorted or a sorted T cell fraction (not recorded which). The clonotype originates from a female donor with ankylosing spondylitis or in good health (not recorded which). The rearrangement joins TRBV7-9 to TRBJ1-5; perhaps TRBD1 as D (5 bases). The CDR3 sequence: CASSLGPGPQPQHF. The DNA for the CDR3 is TGTGCCAGCAGCTTAGGTCCGGGGCCGCAGCCCCAGCATTTT.